These T cell receptor beta chains were read from a single sample in a study of T cell responses to AZD1222 COVID-19 vaccine. TCRdb keeps only in-frame clones here, not all; method: immunoSEQ multiplex PCR. The data hold over 100,000 clones, with approximately 91% observed a single time. This sample comprised peripheral blood, obtained 28 days after the second AZD1222 dose. The receptors originated from an adult who received the AZD1222 COVID-19 vaccine. CDR3s leave out the opening cysteine and the closing phenylalanine or tryptophan. The order of the fields is J gene, clone size, D gene, V gene, CDR3 protein. The D gene is left open where the match is weak. Not all rows give a size; the values are once, few, many and, for expanded clones, a class.

TRBJ2-7	NA	NA	TRBV4-2	ASSHALQGLSSYEQY
TRBJ2-7	NA	TRBD2	TRBV10-3	AIRPSGRINEQY
TRBJ1-1	NA	NA	TRBV18	ASSPQGPEAF
TRBJ1-2	NA	TRBD1	TRBV7-3	ASSVRGDSNYGYT
TRBJ2-2	few	TRBD1	TRBV6-5	ASRMTGSNTGELF
TRBJ1-1	NA	NA	TRBV19	ASSTHKNTEAF
TRBJ2-7	NA	TRBD1	TRBV18	ASSPLGTGGYEQY
TRBJ1-2	NA	TRBD1	TRBV28	ASSPRTGGVGNYGYT
TRBJ2-7	NA	NA	TRBV2	ASSPEVRPSEQY
TRBJ1-4	NA	TRBD1	TRBV5-1	ASSGQGSNEKLF
TRBJ1-1	NA	NA	TRBV7-8	ASSLSHGLNTEAF
TRBJ2-1	NA	NA	TRBV9	ASSLRVGSRLF
TRBJ2-1	NA	NA	TRBV7-3	ASSIGGRPNEQF
TRBJ2-7	NA	TRBD2	TRBV19	ASSRSLAGVSSYEQY